The next 9 T cell receptor beta chains were all read from a single sample in a study of cytomegalovirus exposure and HLA in healthy donors. The PCR was carried out with 60 Vbeta primers and 13 Jbeta primers. The data were produced by immunoSEQ multiplex PCR, yet TCRdb's version contains in-frame clones alone and is incomplete. This sample has some 200,000 clones, with roughly 78% found just once. The sequenced sample consisted of PBMCs. The receptor source for this set is a girl aged 5 to 17 in good health and CMV-seropositive.

The V and J genes are TRBV29-1 and TRBJ2-4; D is perhaps TRBD2 (5 bases). This CDR3 spans 13 amino acids. Looked up from germline, CDR1 is SQVTM and CDR2 is ANQGSEA. V lost 5 bases, J lost 0 bases, and 8 bases lay in between. CDR3 protein: CSVKDLAKNIQYF. CDR3 in DNA: TGCAGCGTTAAGGACTTAGCCAAAAACATTCAGTACTTC.

The chain combines TRBV7-8 with TRBJ1-1; 9 nucleotides line up with TRBD1. This CDR3 has 15 residues. J was trimmed by 8 bases and V by 1 base; bases with no gene match: 8. Germline CDR1 is SGHVS and CDR2 is FQNEAQ. CDR3 DNA: TGTGCCAGCAGCTTAGGACAGGGGGGCACCTTAGAAGCTTTCTTT. Translating it yields CASSLGQGGTLEAFF.

This rearrangement joins TRBV10-2 to TRBJ1-4; perhaps TRBD1 as D (5 bases). Germline CDR1 is WSHSY and CDR2 is SAAADI. V was pared by 7 bases and J by 6 bases, with 21 bases between. The CDR3 contains 16 residues. CDR3 sequence (DNA): TGCGCCAGCAACGACGGACCCGGTGGAGGGGATGAAAAACTGTTTTTT. Amino acids: CASNDGPGGGDEKLFF.

The chain joins TRBV5-1 to TRBJ2-1, with D possibly TRBD1 on 6 matching bases. There are 13 residues in the CDR3. V lost 2 bases, J lost 7 bases, and 10 bases lay in between. Germline-derived CDR1 and CDR2 are SGHRS and YFSETQ. The CDR3 spells CASSFAGVNEQFF. CDR3 coding DNA: TGCGCCAGCAGCTTTGCAGGGGTAAATGAGCAGTTCTTC.

V is TRBV7-2 and J is TRBJ1-1; TRBD1 matches at 11 bases. The J segment lost 6 bases and the V segment lost 1 base, leaving 10 bases of the junction unmatched. The CDR3 length is 17 residues. Germline CDR1 is SGHTA and CDR2 is FQGNSA. Written as DNA, the CDR3 is TGTGCCAGCAGCTTAGTACCCCAAGGACAGGGGGCCTCTGAAGCTTTCTTT. It yields the protein CASSLVPQGQGASEAFF. The variable domain in full, completed from reference TRBV7-2 and TRBJ1-1, reads GAGVSQSPSNKVTEKGKDVELRCDPISGHTALYWYRQSLGQGLEFLIYFQGNSAPDKSGLPSDRFSAERTGGSVSTLTIQRTQQEDSAVYLCASSLVPQGQGASEAFFGQGTRLTVV.

The chain is built from TRBV30 and TRBJ2-7; 8 bases are shared with TRBD2. V gave up 5 bases and J gave up 3 bases; unmatched junction bases: 9. This CDR3 comprises 14 residues. Germline CDR1 GTSNPN, CDR2 SVGIG (reference sequence). The chain's CDR3 is CAWGKAGVLYEQYF. For the CDR3, the DNA is TGTGCCTGGGGGAAAGCGGGGGTGCTCTACGAGCAGTACTTC.

This clone was seen a handful of times. The V gene is TRBV19, the J gene TRBJ2-7; 15 bases agree with TRBD2. With 6 bases clipped from V and 6 bases from J, the junction kept 6 bases outside the gene matches. Germline V gene data show CDR1 as LNHDA and CDR2 as SQIVND (reference sequence). This CDR3 is 15 amino acids long. CDR3 nucleotides: TGTGCCAGTAGCCCGGGACTAGCGGGGGGAGGCGAGCAGTACTTC. Its translation is CASSPGLAGGGEQYF.

As DNA, the CDR3 is TGTGCCAGCAGCTTAGCGGGGGGGAAGGAGACCCAGTACTTC. Protein product: CASSLAGGKETQYF. This chain connects TRBV11-3 to TRBJ2-5; 8 nucleotides line up with TRBD2. CDR3 size: 14 residues. The V gene end was trimmed by 1 base and the J gene end by 5 bases; junction bases not matched to a gene: 3. CDR1 is SGHNT, CDR2 YENEEA, per germline.

This chain connects TRBV5-1 to TRBJ2-5; D unclear. Per germline, CDR1 SGHRS and CDR2 YFSETQ. The CDR3 runs 13 residues. V gave up 4 bases and J gave up 3 bases, with 10 bases separating them. The CDR3 region has the DNA TGCGCCAGCAGCCGAAGAGAAGAAGAGACCCAGTACTTC. Residues: CASSRREEETQYF.